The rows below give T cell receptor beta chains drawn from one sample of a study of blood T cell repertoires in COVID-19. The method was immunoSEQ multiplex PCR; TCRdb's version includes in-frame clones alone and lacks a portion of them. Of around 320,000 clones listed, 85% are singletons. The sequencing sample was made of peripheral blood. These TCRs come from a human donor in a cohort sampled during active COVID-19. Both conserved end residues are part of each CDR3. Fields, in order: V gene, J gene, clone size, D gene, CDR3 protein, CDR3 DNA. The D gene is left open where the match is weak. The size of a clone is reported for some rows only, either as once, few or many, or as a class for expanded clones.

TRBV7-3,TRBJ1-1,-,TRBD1,CASSTTGGNTEAFF,TGTGCCAGCAGCACGACAGGGGGTAACACTGAAGCTTTCTTT
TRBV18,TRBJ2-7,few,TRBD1,CASSISTGPNEQYF,TGTGCCAGCTCAATATCGACAGGGCCCAACGAGCAGTACTTC
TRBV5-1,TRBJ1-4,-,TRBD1,CASSLGQGLIGEKLFF,TGCGCCAGCAGCTTGGGACAGGGCCTTATAGGTGAAAAACTGTTTTTT
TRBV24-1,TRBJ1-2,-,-,CATSDQGWVTF,TGTGCCACCAGTGATCAGGGATGGGTAACCTTC
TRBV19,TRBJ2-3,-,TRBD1,CASSKTWTGILATQYF,TGTGCCAGTAGTAAGACTTGGACAGGGATATTGGCTACGCAGTATTTT
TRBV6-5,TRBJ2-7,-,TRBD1,CASQGQNEQYF,TGTGCCAGCCAGGGACAGAACGAGCAGTACTTC
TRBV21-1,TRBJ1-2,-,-,CASSKGRTGGENYGYTF,TGTGCCAGCAGCAAGGGTCGTACAGGGGGCGAAAACTATGGCTACACCTTC
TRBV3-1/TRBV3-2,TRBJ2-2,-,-,CASSQGHQGYTGELFF,TGTGCCAGCAGCCAAGGGCATCAGGGATACACCGGGGAGCTGTTTTTT
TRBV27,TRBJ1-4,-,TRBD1,CASSGQGAGEKLFF,TGTGCCAGCAGTGGACAGGGGGCGGGTGAAAAACTGTTTTTT
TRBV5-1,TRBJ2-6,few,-,CASSLGGTYTSGANVLTF,TGCGCCAGCAGCTTAGGTGGGACTTACACGTCTGGGGCCAACGTCCTGACTTTC
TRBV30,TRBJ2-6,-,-,CAWGTRSIWGANVLTF,TGTGCCTGGGGGACACGGAGTATTTGGGGGGCCAACGTCCTGACTTTC
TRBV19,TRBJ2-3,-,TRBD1,CASTLGQGIPDTQYF,TGTGCCAGTACCCTCGGACAGGGTATTCCAGATACGCAGTATTTT
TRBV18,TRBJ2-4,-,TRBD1,CASSPRPGGKNIQYF,TGTGCCAGCTCACCGCGGCCAGGGGGCAAAAACATTCAGTACTTC
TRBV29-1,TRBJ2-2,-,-,CSVRQHGLDTGELFF,TGCAGCGTTAGGCAACATGGTCTAGACACCGGGGAGCTGTTTTTT
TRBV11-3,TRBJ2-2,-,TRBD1,CASSPGGDRAAGELFF,TGTGCCAGCAGCCCTGGCGGGGACAGGGCGGCCGGGGAGCTGTTTTTT
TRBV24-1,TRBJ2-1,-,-,CATSERQGNEQFF,TGTGCCACCAGTGAACGACAAGGCAATGAGCAGTTCTTC
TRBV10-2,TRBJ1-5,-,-,CASSEGRTVQPQHF,TGCGCCAGCAGTGAGGGCAGGACAGTTCAGCCCCAGCATTTT
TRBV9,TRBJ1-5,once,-,CASSFSGRGNQPQHF,TGTGCCAGCAGCTTCTCGGGGAGAGGAAATCAGCCCCAGCATTTT
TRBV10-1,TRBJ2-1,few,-,CASATSGANSYNEQFF,TGCGCCAGTGCTACTAGTGGCGCCAACTCCTACAATGAGCAGTTCTTC
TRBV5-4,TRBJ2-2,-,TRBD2,CASSFPSGDAGELFF,TGTGCCAGCAGCTTTCCTAGCGGGGACGCCGGGGAGCTGTTTTTT
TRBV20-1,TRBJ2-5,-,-,CSATGEETQYF,TGCAGTGCTACAGGGGAAGAGACCCAGTACTTC
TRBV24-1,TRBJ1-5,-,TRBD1,CATSDPDRAWEPQHF,TGTGCCACCAGTGACCCCGACAGGGCTTGGGAGCCCCAGCATTTT
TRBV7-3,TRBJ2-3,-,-,CASSFDNTDTQYF,TGTGCCAGCAGCTTTGACAACACAGATACGCAGTATTTT
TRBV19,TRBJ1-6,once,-,CASSVRVGTPLHF,TGTGCCAGTAGTGTCAGGGTCGGTACACCCCTCCACTTT
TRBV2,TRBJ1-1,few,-,CASSGQQNTEAFF,TGTGCCAGCAGTGGACAGCAGAACACTGAAGCTTTCTTT
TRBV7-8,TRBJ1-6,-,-,CASSLDRHSPLHF,TGTGCCAGCAGCCTGGACAGACATTCACCCCTCCACTTT
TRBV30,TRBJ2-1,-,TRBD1,CAWGIDRGHEQFF,TGTGCCTGGGGAATAGACAGGGGGCATGAGCAGTTCTTC
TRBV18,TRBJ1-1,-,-,CASSLDWNTEAFF,TGTGCCAGCTCTTTAGACTGGAACACTGAAGCTTTCTTT
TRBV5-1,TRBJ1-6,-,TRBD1,CASSYTGDRDGSPLHF,TGCGCCAGCAGCTATACCGGGGACAGGGACGGCTCACCCCTCCACTTT
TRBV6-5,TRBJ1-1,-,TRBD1,CALRRGTANTEAFF,TGTGCTTTGCGGAGAGGGACAGCTAACACTGAAGCTTTCTTT
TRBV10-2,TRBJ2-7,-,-,CATSRGGEQYF,TGCGCCACCAGCCGGGGAGGCGAGCAGTACTTC
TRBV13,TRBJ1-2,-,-,CASSFLGSSLGGYTF,TGTGCCAGCAGCTTTCTGGGGAGCAGCTTGGGAGGCTACACCTTC
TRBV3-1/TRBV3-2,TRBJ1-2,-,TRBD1,CASSPGTGFLQGYTF,TGTGCCAGCAGCCCCGGGACAGGGTTTTTGCAGGGCTACACCTTC
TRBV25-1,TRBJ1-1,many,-,CASSESTSNTEAFF,TGTGCCAGCAGTGAATCCACGAGTAACACTGAAGCTTTCTTT
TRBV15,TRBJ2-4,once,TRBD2,CATSRGSGGSSKNIQYF,TGTGCCACCAGCAGGGGAAGCGGGGGTTCTTCCAAAAACATTCAGTACTTC
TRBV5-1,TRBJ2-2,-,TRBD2,CASSSGTSSNTGELFF,TGCGCCAGCAGCTCGGGGACTAGCTCGAACACCGGGGAGCTGTTTTTT
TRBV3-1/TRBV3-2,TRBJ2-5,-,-,CASSHRVLETQYF,TGTGCCAGCAGCCATCGAGTTCTGGAGACCCAGTACTTC
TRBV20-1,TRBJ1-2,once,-,CSARRGYGYTF,TGCAGTGCTAGACGAGGATATGGCTACACCTTC
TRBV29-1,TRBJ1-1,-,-,CSVAGQWNTEAFF,TGCAGCGTTGCAGGACAATGGAACACTGAAGCTTTCTTT
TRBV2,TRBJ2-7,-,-,CASRRGGEQYF,TGTGCCAGCAGGCGGGGTGGGGAGCAGTACTTC
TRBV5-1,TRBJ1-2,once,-,CASSFGSEDGYTF,TGCGCCAGCAGCTTTGGGTCAGAGGATGGCTACACCTTC
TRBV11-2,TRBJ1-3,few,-,CASSLSRVGNTIYF,TGTGCCAGCAGCTTAAGCAGGGTGGGAAACACCATATATTTT
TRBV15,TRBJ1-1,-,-,CATSRARVSNTEAFF,TGTGCCACCAGCAGAGCGAGGGTGTCGAACACTGAAGCTTTCTTT
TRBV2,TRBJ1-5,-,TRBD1,CASSGTGDQPQHF,TGTGCCAGCAGTGGGACAGGGGATCAGCCCCAGCATTTT
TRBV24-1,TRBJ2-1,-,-,CATSDYGADEQFF,TGTGCCACCAGTGATTATGGGGCAGATGAGCAGTTCTTC
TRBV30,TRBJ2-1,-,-,CACSEGGNYNEQFF,TGTGCCTGTTCCGAGGGGGGGAACTACAATGAGCAGTTCTTC
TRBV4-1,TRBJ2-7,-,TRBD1,CASSQERPDRGITYEQYF,TGCGCCAGCAGCCAAGAACGGCCCGACAGGGGCATAACCTACGAGCAGTACTTC
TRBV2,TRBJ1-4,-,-,CASVLGIVNEKLFF,TGTGCCAGCGTACTCGGGATTGTTAATGAAAAACTGTTTTTT
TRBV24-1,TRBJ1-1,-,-,CATSGGNTEAFF,TGTGCCACCAGTGGCGGGAACACTGAAGCTTTCTTT
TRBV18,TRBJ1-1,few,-,CASSPETNLGTEAFF,TGTGCCAGCTCACCTGAGACAAATTTAGGCACTGAAGCTTTCTTT